These 11 T cell receptor beta chains share one sample of origin, sequenced in a study of T cell responses to AZD1222 COVID-19 vaccine. Some clones are missing from TCRdb's copy, which holds only in-frame ones; the method was immunoSEQ multiplex PCR. In the table there are tens of thousands of clones, approximately 85% of which are singletons. The starting material was peripheral blood, obtained 28 days after the second AZD1222 dose. Receptor source: an adult who received the AZD1222 COVID-19 vaccine.

This clone has just one count. V is TRBV5-1 and J is TRBJ1-2, with 7 bases matching TRBD1. The length of the CDR3 is 16 residues. CDR1 and CDR2 from the germline V gene are SGHRS and YFSETQ. V was pared by 2 bases and J by 0 bases, with 7 bases of the junction left unmatched. The CDR3 loop reads CASSLSPGTANYGYTF. The CDR3 coding sequence is TGCGCCAGCAGCTTAAGCCCCGGGACAGCTAACTATGGCTACACCTTC.

The chain uses TRBV7-2 and TRBJ1-6, with 7 bases matching TRBD1. In germline, CDR1 is SGHTA, CDR2 FQGNSA. Unmatched junction bases numbered 13, after V lost 5 bases and J lost 6 bases. CDR3 length: 17 amino acids. CDR3 coding DNA: TGTGCCAGCAGCACGGAGACAGGGTTTTTTTCTAATTCACCCCTCCACTTT. It codes for CASSTETGFFSNSPLHF.

V and J are TRBV28 and TRBJ2-7; weak D call: TRBD2 (6 bases). The CDR3 is 18 residues long. Germline V gives CDR1 MDHEN, CDR2 SYDVKM. Trimming took 3 bases from V and 0 from J, leaving 21 bases between them. CDR3 coding DNA: TGTGCCAGCAGTTTCTTCCCCCACGGCGGGGATTACTCCTACGAGCAGTACTTC. It yields the protein CASSFFPHGGDYSYEQYF. Full variable domain (remainder filled in from reference TRBV28 and TRBJ2-7): DVKVTQSSRYLVKRTGEKVFLECVQDMDHENMFWYRQDPGLGLRLIYFSYDVKMKEKGDIPEGYSVSREKKERFSLILESASTNQTSMYLCASSFFPHGGDYSYEQYFGPGTRLTVT.

This rearrangement joins TRBV6-5 to TRBJ1-1; TRBD1 aligns across 9 bases. V lost 7 bases to trimming and J lost 6 bases; unmatched junction nucleotides: 6. Germline lookup yields CDR1 MNHEY and CDR2 SVGAGI. This CDR3 spans 13 amino acids. The chain's CDR3 is CASTKTGGPEAFF. The CDR3 nucleotides read TGTGCCAGCACTAAAACAGGGGGCCCTGAAGCTTTCTTT.

The chain employs TRBV7-2 and TRBJ2-3, with 9 bases that match TRBD2. The junction had 2 bases not matched to a gene; V was cut back by 6 bases and J by 10 bases. This CDR3 is 11 amino acids long. In germline, CDR1 is SGHTA, CDR2 FQGNSA. The CDR3 DNA follows: TGTGCCAGCAGGGCTAGCGGGGCGCAGTATTTT. It translates to CASRASGAQYF. Combining the CDR3 with reference TRBV7-2 and TRBJ2-3 gives the whole variable domain GAGVSQSPSNKVTEKGKDVELRCDPISGHTALYWYRQSLGQGLEFLIYFQGNSAPDKSGLPSDRFSAERTGGSVSTLTIQRTQQEDSAVYLCASRASGAQYFGPGTRLTVL.

This clone counts as large (0.1 to 1%). The chain has TRBV7-3 and TRBJ2-1; no clear D. Between the trimmed V and J ends, which lost 1 base and 4 bases, there was a span of 11 bases. The germline CDR1 and CDR2 sequences are SGHTA and FQGTGA. The CDR3 is 15 residues long. The CDR3 reads CASSLSHARYNEQFF. The CDR3 DNA follows: TGTGCCAGCAGCTTAAGTCATGCTCGGTACAATGAGCAGTTCTTC.

V and J are TRBV5-1 and TRBJ2-2; D possibly corresponds to TRBD2 (6 bases). Germline V gives CDR1 SGHRS, CDR2 YFSETQ. V gave up 4 bases and J gave up 8 bases, with 12 bases separating them. The CDR3 sequence is 13 residues long. The chain's CDR3 is CASSRGTSGELFF. The CDR3 region has the DNA TGCGCCAGCAGCCGTGGGACTTCAGGGGAGCTGTTTTTT. The whole variable domain, filled in from reference TRBV5-1 and TRBJ2-2, reads KAGVTQTPRYLIKTRGQQVTLSCSPISGHRSVSWYQQTPGQGLQFLFEYFSETQRNKGNFPGRFSGRQFSNSRSEMNVSTLELGDSALYLCASSRGTSGELFFGEGSRLTVL.

This chain links TRBV11-3 with TRBJ2-1; the match to TRBD2 covers 8 bases. V dropped 0 bases and J dropped 7; count of bases not matched to a gene: 5. The V gene's germline CDR1 is SGHNT and CDR2 YENEEA. The CDR3 is made up of 15 amino acids. CDR3 sequence reads: CASSLEAGGANEQFF. Written as DNA, the CDR3 is TGTGCCAGCAGCTTAGAGGCGGGAGGTGCAAATGAGCAGTTCTTC.

This clone was found a few times. This sequence joins TRBV7-2 and TRBJ1-5; D possibly corresponds to TRBD1 (5 bases). The germline V and J ends were trimmed by 6 bases and 4 bases, with 10 bases remaining between them. The length of the CDR3 is 13 residues. Germline V lookup: CDR1 SGHTA, CDR2 FQGNSA. This CDR3 is CASRDTQNQPQHF. CDR3 in DNA: TGTGCCAGCAGGGACACCCAAAATCAGCCCCAGCATTTT.

The genes are TRBV30 and TRBJ1-5; possible D gene TRBD1, 6 bases. Germline lookup yields CDR1 GTSNPN and CDR2 SVGIG (reference sequence). The CDR3 runs 16 residues. Between the trimmed V and J ends, which lost 6 bases and 0 bases, there was a span of 18 bases. CDR3 protein: CACAGETGVSNQPQHF. For the CDR3, the DNA is TGTGCCTGTGCAGGAGAGACAGGAGTTAGCAATCAGCCCCAGCATTTT.

This chain connects TRBV7-2 to TRBJ2-1; TRBD1 aligns across 9 bases. The CDR3 totals 15 residues. Germline loops: CDR1 SGHTA, CDR2 FQGNSA. V dropped 0 bases and J dropped 8; count of bases not matched to a gene: 5. CDR3 coding DNA: TGTGCCAGCAGCTTAGCGGGACAGGGCATCGATGAGCAGTTCTTC. As protein: CASSLAGQGIDEQFF.